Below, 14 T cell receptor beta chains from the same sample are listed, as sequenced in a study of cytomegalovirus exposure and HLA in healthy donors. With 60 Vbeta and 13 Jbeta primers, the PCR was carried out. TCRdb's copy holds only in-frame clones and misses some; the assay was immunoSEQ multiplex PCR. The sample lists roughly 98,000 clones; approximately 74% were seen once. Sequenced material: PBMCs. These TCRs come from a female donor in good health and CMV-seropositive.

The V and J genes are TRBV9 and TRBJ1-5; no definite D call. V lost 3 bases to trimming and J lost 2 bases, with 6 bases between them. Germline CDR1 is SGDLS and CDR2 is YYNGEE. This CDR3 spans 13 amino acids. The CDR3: CASSETGNQPQHF. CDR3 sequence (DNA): TGTGCCAGCAGCGAAACGGGCAATCAGCCCCAGCATTTT.

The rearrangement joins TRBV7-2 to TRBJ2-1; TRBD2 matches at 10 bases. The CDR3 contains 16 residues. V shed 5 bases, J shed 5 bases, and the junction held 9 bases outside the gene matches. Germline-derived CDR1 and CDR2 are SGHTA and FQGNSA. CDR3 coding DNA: TGTGCCAGCAGCCCCGAGAGCGGGGGGGCCCACAATGAGCAGTTCTTC. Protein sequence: CASSPESGGAHNEQFF.

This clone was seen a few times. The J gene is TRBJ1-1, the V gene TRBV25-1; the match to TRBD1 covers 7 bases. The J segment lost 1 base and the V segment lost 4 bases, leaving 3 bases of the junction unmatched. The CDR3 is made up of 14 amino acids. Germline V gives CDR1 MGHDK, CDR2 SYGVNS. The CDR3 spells CASSGGQPNTEAFF. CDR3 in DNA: TGTGCCAGCAGTGGGGGACAGCCGAACACTGAAGCTTTCTTT.

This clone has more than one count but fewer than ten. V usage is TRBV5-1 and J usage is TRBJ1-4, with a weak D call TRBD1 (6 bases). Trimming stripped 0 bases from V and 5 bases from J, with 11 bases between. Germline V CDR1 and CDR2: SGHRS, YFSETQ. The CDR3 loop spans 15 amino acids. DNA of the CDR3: TGCGCCAGCAGCTTGGATGGGACAAGAAATGAAAAACTGTTTTTT. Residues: CASSLDGTRNEKLFF.

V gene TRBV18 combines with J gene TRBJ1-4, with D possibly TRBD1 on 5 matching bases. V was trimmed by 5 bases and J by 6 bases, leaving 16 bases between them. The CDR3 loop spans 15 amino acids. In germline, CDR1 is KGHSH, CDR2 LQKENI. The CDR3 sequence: CASSAAAGLYEKLFF. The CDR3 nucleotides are TGTGCCAGCTCAGCGGCGGCAGGGCTCTATGAAAAACTGTTTTTT.

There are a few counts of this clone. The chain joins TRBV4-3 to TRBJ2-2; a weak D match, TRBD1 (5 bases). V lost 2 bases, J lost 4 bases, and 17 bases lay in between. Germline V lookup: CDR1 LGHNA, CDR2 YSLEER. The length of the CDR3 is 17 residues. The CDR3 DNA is TGCGCCAGCAGCCAATTTCCCAGGGTGATGGCCACCGGGGAGCTGTTTTTT. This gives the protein CASSQFPRVMATGELFF.

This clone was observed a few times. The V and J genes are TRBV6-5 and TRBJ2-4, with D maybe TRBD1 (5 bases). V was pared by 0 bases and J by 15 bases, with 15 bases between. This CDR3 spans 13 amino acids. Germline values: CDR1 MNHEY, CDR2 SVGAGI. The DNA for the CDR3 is TGTGCCAGCAGTTACTCGATGGGGCGACCCGTGTACTTC. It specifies CASSYSMGRPVYF.

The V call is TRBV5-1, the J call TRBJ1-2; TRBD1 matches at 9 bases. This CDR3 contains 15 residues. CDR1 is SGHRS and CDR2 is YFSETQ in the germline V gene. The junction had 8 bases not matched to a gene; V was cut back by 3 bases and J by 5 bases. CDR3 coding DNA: TGCGCCAGCAGCTCGCTAGGGACAGGGAATTATGGCTACACCTTC. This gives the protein CASSSLGTGNYGYTF.

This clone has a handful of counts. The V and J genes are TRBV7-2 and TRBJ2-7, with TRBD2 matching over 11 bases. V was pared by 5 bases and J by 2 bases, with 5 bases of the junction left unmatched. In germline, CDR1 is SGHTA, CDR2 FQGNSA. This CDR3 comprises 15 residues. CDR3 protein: CASSNVAGGAYEQYF. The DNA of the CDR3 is TGTGCCAGCAGCAACGTAGCGGGAGGGGCCTACGAGCAGTACTTC.

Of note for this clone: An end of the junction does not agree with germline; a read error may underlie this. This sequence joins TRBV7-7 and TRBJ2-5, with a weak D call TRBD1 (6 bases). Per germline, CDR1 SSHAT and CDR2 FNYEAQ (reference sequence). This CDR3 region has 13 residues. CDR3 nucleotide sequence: TGTGCTAGCAGCTCCGGCAGGGGAGAGACCCAGTACTTC. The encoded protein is CASSSGRGETQYF.

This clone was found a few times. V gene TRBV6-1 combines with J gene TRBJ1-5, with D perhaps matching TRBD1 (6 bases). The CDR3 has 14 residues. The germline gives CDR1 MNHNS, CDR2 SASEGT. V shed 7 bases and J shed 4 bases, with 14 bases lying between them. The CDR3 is CASTSGHYNQPQHF. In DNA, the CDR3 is TGTGCCAGCACCTCGGGACACTATAATCAGCCCCAGCATTTT.

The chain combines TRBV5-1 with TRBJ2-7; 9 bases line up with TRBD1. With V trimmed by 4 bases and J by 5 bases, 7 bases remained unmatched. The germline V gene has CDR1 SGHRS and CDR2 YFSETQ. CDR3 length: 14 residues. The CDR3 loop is CASSPVGQGDEQYF. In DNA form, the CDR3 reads TGCGCCAGCAGCCCGGTGGGACAGGGAGACGAGCAGTACTTC.

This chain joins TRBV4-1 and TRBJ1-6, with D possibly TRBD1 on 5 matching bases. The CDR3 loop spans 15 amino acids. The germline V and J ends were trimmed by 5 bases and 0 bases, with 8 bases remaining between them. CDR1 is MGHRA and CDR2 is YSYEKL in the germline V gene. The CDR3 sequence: CASSGGSSYNSPLHF. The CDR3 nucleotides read TGCGCCAGCAGCGGGGGGAGCTCCTATAATTCACCCCTCCACTTT.

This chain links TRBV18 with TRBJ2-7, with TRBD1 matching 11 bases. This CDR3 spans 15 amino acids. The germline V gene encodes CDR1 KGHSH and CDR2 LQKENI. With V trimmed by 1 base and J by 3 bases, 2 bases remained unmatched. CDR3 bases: TGTGCCAGCTCACCACGGGACAGGGGGTTCTACGAGCAGTACTTC. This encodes CASSPRDRGFYEQYF. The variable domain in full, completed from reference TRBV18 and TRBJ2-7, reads NAGVMQNPRHLVRRRGQEARLRCSPMKGHSHVYWYRQLPEEGLKFMVYLQKENIIDESGMPKERFSAEFPKEGPSILRIQQVVRGDSAAYFCASSPRDRGFYEQYFGPGTRLTVT.